This TCR beta chain stems from a study of Graves' ophthalmopathy and Graves' hyperthyroidism. Study as a whole: Ophthalmopathy not arising within 18 months of follow-up defined hyperthyroidism as stable.

Turning to this clonotype: Its specificity is not known.

General observations from the study: The 13-signature model separated ophthalmopathy from stable hyperthyroidism at 85% to 90% sensitivity and roughly 81% specificity. The model achieved around 67% sensitivity and roughly 72% specificity for ophthalmopathy progression.

RNA transcripts were the template, and TCR beta CDR3 regions were amplified from them. An initial RT-PCR round employing HTBI primers preceded a second-round multiplex PCR. TCRdb redid the calling of the multiplex PCR reads with MiXCR, one entry per CDR3 protein. The data hold around 520,000 distinct CDR3 sequences, with 35% to 40% observed a single time. Clinical symptoms, serum thyroxine, TRAb, thyroid ultrasound and orbital computed tomography formed the basis of diagnosis. In germline, CDR1 is SNHLY, CDR2 FYNNEI. With V trimmed by 8 bases and J by 4 bases, 7 bases remained unmatched. CDR3 length equals 13 residues.

The sample consisted of peripheral blood or thyroid tissue (not recorded which). The chain recombines TRBV2 with TRBJ2-5, with 7 bases lining up with TRBD1. The clonotype comes from an adult man with Graves' hyperthyroidism. The CDR3 nucleotides read TGTGCCAGCTCGACAGGGATGGGAGAGACCCAGTACTTC. Protein product: CASSTGMGETQYF.